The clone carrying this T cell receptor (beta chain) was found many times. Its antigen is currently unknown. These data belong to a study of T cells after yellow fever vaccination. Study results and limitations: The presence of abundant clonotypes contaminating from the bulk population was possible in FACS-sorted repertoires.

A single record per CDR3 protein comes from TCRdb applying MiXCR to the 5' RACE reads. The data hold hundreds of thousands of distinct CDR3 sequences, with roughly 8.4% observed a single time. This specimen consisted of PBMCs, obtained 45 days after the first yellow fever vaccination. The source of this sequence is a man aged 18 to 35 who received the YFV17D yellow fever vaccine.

CDR3 sequence (DNA): TGCGCCAGCAGCTTGGCGAGCGGGGGATTCACAGATACGCAGTATTTT. Amino acids: CASSLASGGFTDTQYF. The V call is TRBV5-1, the J call TRBJ2-3, with TRBD2 matching 8 bases. The CDR3 has 16 residues. The germline CDR1 and CDR2 sequences are SGHRS and YFSETQ. V gave up 0 bases and J gave up 2 bases; unmatched junction bases: 5.